Each of the 17 T cell receptor beta chains below was sequenced from the same sample in a study of blood T cells in healthy people across ages. Alongside a J-beta primer mix, a sample-barcoded 5' primer served in a second PCR lasting 7 to 11 cycles. TCRdb processed the 5' RACE reads anew with MiXCR; each CDR3 protein has one entry. The repertoire includes 780,000 or so distinct CDR3 sequences, more than 55% of them detected once, and around 24% sits in the top ten. Sequenced: blood. These receptor sequences come from a man in his forties in good health.

This clonotype was seen a few times. V is TRBV10-3 and J is TRBJ2-3, with 10 nucleotides matching TRBD2. V trimming: 7 bases; J trimming: 2 bases; junction bases outside the gene matches: 3. The CDR3 totals 14 residues. The germline V gene encodes CDR1 ENHRY and CDR2 SYGVKD. The CDR3 nucleotides read TGTGCCATCAAGCTAGCGGGGGTCACAGATACGCAGTATTTT. The encoded protein is CAIKLAGVTDTQYF.

The rearrangement uses TRBV25-1 and TRBJ2-7; 7 bases line up with TRBD2. J gave up 6 bases and V 1 base, and 9 bases lay outside the gene matches. Germline CDR1 is MGHDK and CDR2 is SYGVNS. This CDR3 has 15 residues. CDR3 loop: CASSESLGRASEQYF. The CDR3 bases are TGTGCCAGCAGTGAATCCTTGGGGAGGGCCTCCGAGCAGTACTTC.

This clonotype was detected a few times. The chain carries TRBV7-2 and TRBJ2-5, with 10 bases lining up with TRBD1. Germline V gives CDR1 SGHTA, CDR2 FQGNSA. J was trimmed by 7 bases and V by 4 bases; bases with no gene match: 9. The CDR3 sequence is 15 residues long. The CDR3 spells CASSSRDRGVWTQYF. DNA of the CDR3: TGTGCCAGCAGCTCTCGGGACAGGGGAGTCTGGACCCAGTACTTC.

This clonotype was counted once. This chain connects TRBV28 to TRBJ2-3; the D gene is possibly TRBD2 (5 bases). Germline V gene sequence: CDR1 MDHEN, CDR2 SYDVKM. V lost 6 bases to trimming and J lost 2 bases, with 12 bases between them. The CDR3 has 14 residues. The CDR3 reads CASSPMDFTDTQYF. DNA of the CDR3: TGTGCCAGCAGCCCAATGGACTTCACAGATACGCAGTATTTT.

This clonotype appeared a few times. The CDR3 spells CASSEYNQLGETQYF. CDR3 bases: TGTGCCAGCAGTGAATACAACCAATTAGGAGAGACCCAGTACTTC. This chain joins TRBV25-1 and TRBJ2-5; no clear D gene. The CDR3 consists of 15 residues. The germline V and J ends were trimmed by 0 bases and 4 bases, with 12 bases remaining between them. Germline CDR1 MGHDK, CDR2 SYGVNS.

The chain links TRBV20-1 to TRBJ2-5; D uncertain. Germline loops: CDR1 DFQATT, CDR2 SNEGSKA (reference sequence). V was pared by 1 base and J by 3 bases, with 9 bases between. This CDR3 contains 13 residues. The CDR3 region has the DNA TGCAGTGCTAGAGGGGGTGTCGAAGAGACCCAGTACTTC. Amino acid sequence: CSARGGVEETQYF.

The J gene is TRBJ1-2, the V gene TRBV20-1; no clear D. This CDR3 spans 13 amino acids. V gave up 0 bases and J gave up 8 bases, with 13 bases separating them. The germline CDR1 and CDR2 sequences are DFQATT and SNEGSKA (reference sequence). CDR3 bases: TGCAGTGCTAGAGAGAGTCGAGTCAGGGGCTACACCTTC. Translation gives CSARESRVRGYTF.

V and J are TRBV5-1 and TRBJ2-3; 7 bases line up with TRBD1. This CDR3 is 14 amino acids long. V lost 3 bases and J lost 2; bases outside the gene matches: 3. Germline values: CDR1 SGHRS, CDR2 YFSETQ. As DNA, the CDR3 is TGCGCCAGCAGCTCGGGACAGATCACAGATACGCAGTATTTT. Encoded protein: CASSSGQITDTQYF.

This sequence joins TRBV7-8 and TRBJ1-2; a possible D gene is TRBD1 (6 bases). This CDR3 contains 16 residues. The V end was cut by 1 base, the J end by 8 bases, with 20 bases between. CDR1 is SGHVS, CDR2 FQNEAQ, per germline. CDR3 sequence: CASSLEARGPTGGYTF. DNA of the CDR3: TGTGCCAGCAGCTTAGAGGCCAGGGGCCCTACGGGGGGCTACACCTTC.

In its sample, this clonotype was seen a few times. The chain recombines TRBV3-1 with TRBJ2-1; D perhaps matches TRBD2 (6 bases). V lost 5 bases and J lost 0, with 11 bases in between. This CDR3 is 15 amino acids long. Germline CDR1 LGHDT, CDR2 YNNKEL (reference sequence). In DNA, the CDR3 is TGTGCCAGCAGCAAGGCGGGGAGCTCCTACAATGAGCAGTTCTTC. This encodes CASSKAGSSYNEQFF.

This clonotype showed up just a few times. V usage is TRBV10-3 and J usage is TRBJ1-2; possible D gene TRBD1, 5 bases. Germline CDR1 ENHRY, CDR2 SYGVKD. The CDR3 is 13 residues long. V gave up 4 bases and J gave up 6 bases, with 12 bases separating them. This CDR3 reads CAISVRQGDGYTF. The CDR3 DNA reads as TGTGCCATCAGTGTTCGGCAGGGTGATGGCTACACCTTC.

This chain links TRBV11-2 with TRBJ2-5; 9 nucleotides agree with TRBD2. The CDR3 totals 16 residues. The junction had 9 bases not matched to a gene; V was cut back by 6 bases and J by 1 base. CDR1 and CDR2 (germline): SGHAT, FQNNGV. CDR3 protein: CASSYTGLAVQETQYF. The CDR3 DNA reads as TGTGCCAGCAGTTACACGGGACTAGCAGTCCAAGAGACCCAGTACTTC. The full variable domain, its missing parts supplied by reference TRBV11-2 and TRBJ2-5, is EAGVAQSPRYKIIEKRQSVAFWCNPISGHATLYWYQQILGQGPKLLIQFQNNGVVDDSQLPKDRFSAERLKGVDSTLKIQPAKLEDSAVYLCASSYTGLAVQETQYFGPGTRLLVL.

This clonotype has a handful of counts. The V and J genes are TRBV5-6 and TRBJ2-7; D unclear. This CDR3 is built from 13 residues. The V end lost 3 bases, the J end lost 6 bases, and 13 bases lay between the germline ends. Germline V gene data show CDR1 as SGHDT and CDR2 as YYEEEE. The CDR3 DNA follows: TGTGCCAGCAGCTGGAAGATAAAAGGCGAGCAGTACTTC. Residues: CASSWKIKGEQYF. The whole variable domain, filled in from reference TRBV5-6 and TRBJ2-7, reads DAGVTQSPTHLIKTRGQQVTLRCSPKSGHDTVSWYQQALGQGPQFIFQYYEEEERQRGNFPDRFSGHQFPNYSSELNVNALLLGDSALYLCASSWKIKGEQYFGPGTRLTVT.

The chain has TRBV12-3 or TRBV12-4 and TRBJ1-5; perhaps TRBD1 as D (6 bases). The CDR3 is 15 amino acids. Trimming pared 1 base from V and 2 bases from J, leaving 9 bases between. CDR3 in amino acids: CASSLDREGNQPQHF. The CDR3 DNA is TGTGCCAGCAGTTTAGACAGGGAGGGCAATCAGCCCCAGCATTTT.

The sample holds one count of this clonotype. V usage is TRBV4-1 and J usage is TRBJ2-5; TRBD2 matches 8 bases. The CDR3 is 17 amino acids. CDR1 and CDR2 (germline): MGHRA, YSYEKL. The junction had 11 bases not matched to a gene; V was cut back by 0 bases and J by 5 bases. In DNA, the CDR3 is TGCGCCAGCAGCCAAGATTTATTGGCAGGCGGGGGGGAGACCCAGTACTTC. This encodes CASSQDLLAGGGETQYF.

This chain links TRBV9 with TRBJ2-3, with 10 bases matching TRBD2. Germline assignment: CDR1 SGDLS and CDR2 YYNGEE. CDR3 length: 17 amino acids. V lost 0 bases and J lost 1; bases outside the gene matches: 5. The DNA for the CDR3 is TGTGCCAGCAGCGTAGCCCCGCTAGCGGGGGGCACAGATACGCAGTATTTT. It yields the protein CASSVAPLAGGTDTQYF.

V and J are TRBV10-2 and TRBJ1-4; TRBD1 agrees at 7 bases. The CDR3 contains 14 residues. Germline V gene sequence: CDR1 WSHSY, CDR2 SAAADI. The junction had 8 bases not matched to a gene; V was cut back by 8 bases and J by 5 bases. The CDR3 region is CASSEDRTNEKLFF. The CDR3 DNA sequence: TGCGCCAGCTCAGAGGACAGGACGAATGAAAAACTGTTTTTT.